This T cell receptor (beta chain) is drawn from a study of radiotherapy plus CTLA-4 blockade in lung cancer. Turning to the study itself: With over 25% of patients having disease control, objective responses were seen in approximately 18%. Study-wide results and limits: Following radiotherapy plus ipilimumab, tumor-derived TCR clones expanded in the blood.

Focal radiation plus CTLA-4 blockade with ipilimumab was given to patients with chemo-refractory metastatic non-small-cell lung cancer. The assay was immunoSEQ multiplex PCR, and TCRdb's table has in-frame clones only and misses some. The sample yields roughly 85,000 clones, about 88% seen once. The CDR3 has 15 amino acids. Germline CDR1 is SEHNR and CDR2 is FQNEAQ (reference sequence). The V gene lost 5 bases and the J gene lost 4 bases, with 14 bases spanning the gap. In regard to this clone: Its antigen is unidentified.

V and J are TRBV7-9 and TRBJ1-4; possible D gene TRBD1, 6 bases. Source: peripheral blood, taken from a patient treated with radiotherapy plus ipilimumab. This receptor was taken from a human donor with non-small cell lung cancer that progressed on radiotherapy plus ipilimumab. The CDR3 is CASSARGGVNEKLFF. Here the CDR3 DNA reads TGTGCCAGCAGCGCCCGAGGGGGTGTTAATGAAAAACTGTTTTTT.